The rows below give T cell receptor beta chains drawn from one sample of a study of blood T cells in healthy people across ages. In TCRdb, the 5' RACE reads were re-called with MiXCR into one record per CDR3 protein. The table shows around 780,000 distinct CDR3 sequences, with about 56% occurring only once. Sequences were obtained from blood. The source is a man in his forties in good health. CDR3s include the opening cysteine and the closing phenylalanine or tryptophan. A D gene is named only where the DNA matches it firmly. Only part of the rows carry a size: once, few, many, or a class if the clone is expanded.

TRBV20-1,14,TRBJ2-1,.,.,TGCAGTGCTAGAGTTCAGACCTCCTACAATGAGCAGTTCTTC,CSARVQTSYNEQFF
TRBV28,16,TRBJ2-1,.,few,TGTGCCAGCAGTTTCCACCGGGACTCCCGCGGCAATGAGCAGTTCTTC,CASSFHRDSRGNEQFF
TRBV20-1,12,TRBJ2-5,.,few,TGCAGTGCCGCTCCCGGGGCTGAGACCCAGTACTTC,CSAAPGAETQYF
TRBV6-1,14,TRBJ2-7,.,.,TGTGCCAGCAGTGAAGCTCCCGATAGCGACGAGCAGTACTTC,CASSEAPDSDEQYF
TRBV20-1,15,TRBJ2-7,.,.,TGCAGTGCTAGTCGGGTGGAGGGGGTGAGGGACGAGCAGTACTTC,CSASRVEGVRDEQYF
TRBV12-3/TRBV12-4,17,TRBJ1-2,.,.,TGTGCCAGCAGTTTAGCGACTGATCATGGACGGCCCTATGGCTACACCTTC,CASSLATDHGRPYGYTF
TRBV4-1,18,TRBJ2-1,TRBD2,few,TGCGCCAGCAGCCAAGACGCGTCGGGACTAGCGGCTGACAATGAGCAGTTCTTC,CASSQDASGLAADNEQFF
TRBV28,14,TRBJ2-5,.,.,TGTGCCAGCAGTTTAAACAGCATGGGAAGGACCCAGTACTTC,CASSLNSMGRTQYF
TRBV20-1,16,TRBJ2-3,TRBD2,.,TGCAGTGCTAGGGCAACTGGCGGGGGGCACACAGATACGCAGTATTTT,CSARATGGGHTDTQYF
TRBV10-3,15,TRBJ1-5,TRBD1,.,TGTGCCATCAGCAAACAGGGGAGTGGCAATCAGCCCCAGCATTTT,CAISKQGSGNQPQHF
TRBV4-1,13,TRBJ2-7,TRBD2,few,TGCGCCAGCAGCCAAGAACCTAGCGGCGAGCAGTACTTC,CASSQEPSGEQYF
TRBV7-9,16,TRBJ1-4,.,few,TGTGCCAGCAGCTACCAGCAGGGTGTAACTAATGAAAAACTGTTTTTT,CASSYQQGVTNEKLFF
TRBV7-2,15,TRBJ2-3,TRBD2,.,TGTGCCAGCAGATTAGGGCTAGCGGACACAGATACGCAGTATTTT,CASRLGLADTDTQYF
TRBV6-2/TRBV6-3,15,TRBJ2-7,.,few,TGTGCCAGCAGTTACTCGTTTCTGAGAACCTACGAGCAGTACTTC,CASSYSFLRTYEQYF
TRBV3-1,15,TRBJ2-7,.,few,TGTGCCAGCAGCCCTAATTACAGGGATCAAGACGAGCAGTACTTC,CASSPNYRDQDEQYF
TRBV18,11,TRBJ1-4,.,.,TGTGCCAGCTCAGACAAAGAGGGACTGTTTTTT,CASSDKEGLFF
TRBV13,15,TRBJ2-1,TRBD2,few,TGTGCCAGCAGCTTCGGACTAGCGGGTGGTAATGAGCAGTTCTTC,CASSFGLAGGNEQFF
TRBV7-6,15,TRBJ2-1,TRBD1,.,TGTGCCAGCAGATCCACAGGGGGCGGAATCGATGAGCAGTTCTTC,CASRSTGGGIDEQFF
TRBV18,15,TRBJ1-1,.,.,TGTGCCAGCTCTCCCGGGCGGCAGGGGAACACTGAAGCTTTCTTT,CASSPGRQGNTEAFF
TRBV6-5,17,TRBJ1-1,TRBD1,few,TGTGCCAGCAGTTACTCCTACTGGACAGGGATGGGCACTGAAGCTTTCTTT,CASSYSYWTGMGTEAFF
TRBV28,18,TRBJ2-6,TRBD1,.,TGTGCCAGCAGCGACCTATCCCAGGGGGCTACTGGGGCCAACGTCCTGACTTTC,CASSDLSQGATGANVLTF
TRBV4-2,16,TRBJ2-1,.,.,TGTGCCAGCAGCCCCCTGGGACGAGCGAAAAATGATGAGCAGTTCTTC,CASSPLGRAKNDEQFF
TRBV20-1,15,TRBJ2-3,.,.,TGCAGCATGCCTCTGGGGGGCAGGAGCACAGATACGCAGTATTTT,CSMPLGGRSTDTQYF
TRBV7-8,16,TRBJ2-2,TRBD2,.,TGTGCCAGCAGTAATGGACTAGCGGGAACCACCGGGGAGCTGTTTTTT,CASSNGLAGTTGELFF
TRBV7-9,14,TRBJ2-6,.,few,TGCGCGACCCCTGGGCCCTCTGGGGCCAACGTCCTGACTTTC,CATPGPSGANVLTF
TRBV11-2,11,TRBJ2-5,.,few,TGTGCCACCCGAGTGGGTCCTGAGCAGTACTTC,CATRVGPEQYF
TRBV12-3/TRBV12-4,14,TRBJ2-7,TRBD2,.,TGTGCCAGCAGAACTAGCGGGAGTCCCTACGAGCAGTACTTC,CASRTSGSPYEQYF